This T cell receptor (beta chain) was identified during a study of T cells in Graves' hyperthyroidism and ophthalmopathy. In its sample, this clonotype was seen many times. RNA transcripts served as the template for amplifying TCR beta CDR3 regions. The study used the HTBI primer set for a first-round RT-PCR of the TCR CDR3. Via MiXCR, TCRdb re-called the multiplex PCR reads, giving one row per CDR3 protein. The sample consists of about 320,000 distinct CDR3 sequences, approximately 17% of them appearing once. CDR3 size: 15 residues. Trimming at V came to 8 bases and at J to 1 base, leaving 11 bases not matched to a gene. Germline CDR1 SNHLY, CDR2 FYNNEI. Stable Graves' hyperthyroidism meant no ophthalmopathy progression within 18 months. Diagnosis rested on symptoms, serum thyroxine and TRAb, thyroid ultrasound, and orbital computed tomography.

The sequenced material came from blood. The clonotype comes from a man younger than 40 with Graves' hyperthyroidism. V usage is TRBV2 and J usage is TRBJ2-7; 7 positions match TRBD2. CDR3 coding DNA: TGTGCCAGCGGCTATTATAGCGGGCCGTCCTACGAGCAGTACTTC. The encoded protein is CASGYYSGPSYEQYF.